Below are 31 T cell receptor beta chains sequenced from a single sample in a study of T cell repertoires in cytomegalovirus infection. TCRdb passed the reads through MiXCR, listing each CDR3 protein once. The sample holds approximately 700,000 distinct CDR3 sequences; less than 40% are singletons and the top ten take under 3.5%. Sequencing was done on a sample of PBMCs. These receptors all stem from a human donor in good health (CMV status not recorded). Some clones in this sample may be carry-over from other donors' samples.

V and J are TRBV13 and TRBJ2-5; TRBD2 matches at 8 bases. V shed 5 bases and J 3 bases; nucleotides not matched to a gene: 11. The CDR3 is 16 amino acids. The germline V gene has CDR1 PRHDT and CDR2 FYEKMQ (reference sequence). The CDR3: CASSPGGGEGEETQYF. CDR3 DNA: TGTGCCAGCAGCCCGGGAGGGGGGGAAGGGGAAGAGACCCAGTACTTC.

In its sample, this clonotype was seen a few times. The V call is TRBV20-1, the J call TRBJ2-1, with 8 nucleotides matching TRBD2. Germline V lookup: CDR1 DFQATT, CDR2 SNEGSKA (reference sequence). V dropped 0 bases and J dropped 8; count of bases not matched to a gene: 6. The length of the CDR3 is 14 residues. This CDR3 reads CSARDGRAVDEQFF. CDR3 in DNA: TGCAGTGCTAGAGACGGGAGGGCCGTAGATGAGCAGTTCTTC.

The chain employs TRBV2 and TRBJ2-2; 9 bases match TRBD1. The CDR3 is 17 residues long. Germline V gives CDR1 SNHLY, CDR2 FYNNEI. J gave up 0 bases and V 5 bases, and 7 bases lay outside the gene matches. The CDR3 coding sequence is TGTGCCAGCAGTTGGGACAGGGAAACCGCGAACACCGGGGAGCTGTTTTTT. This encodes CASSWDRETANTGELFF.

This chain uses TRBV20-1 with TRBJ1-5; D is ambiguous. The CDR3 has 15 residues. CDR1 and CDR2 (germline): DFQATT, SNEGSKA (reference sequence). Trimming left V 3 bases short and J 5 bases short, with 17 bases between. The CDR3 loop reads CSASFGPRPDQPQHF. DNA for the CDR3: TGCAGTGCTAGTTTTGGGCCCCGGCCAGATCAGCCCCAGCATTTT.

In nucleotides, the CDR3 is TGTGCCAGCAGTTACTCGATTAGCGGGAGTGGTGCGGATACGCAGTATTTT. Protein: CASSYSISGSGADTQYF. The V gene is TRBV6-2 or TRBV6-3, the J gene TRBJ2-3; TRBD2 matches at 9 bases. Germline lookup yields CDR1 MNHEY and CDR2 SVGEGT. Unmatched junction bases numbered 10, after V lost 0 bases and J lost 6 bases. The CDR3 sequence is 17 residues long.

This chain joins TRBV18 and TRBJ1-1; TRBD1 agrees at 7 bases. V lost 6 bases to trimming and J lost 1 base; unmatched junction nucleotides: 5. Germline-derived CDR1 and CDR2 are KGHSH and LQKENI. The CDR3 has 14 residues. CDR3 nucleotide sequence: TGTGCCAGCTCCAACCACAGGGGGAACACTGAAGCTTTCTTT. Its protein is CASSNHRGNTEAFF. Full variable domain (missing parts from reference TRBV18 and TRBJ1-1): NAGVMQNPRHLVRRRGQEARLRCSPMKGHSHVYWYRQLPEEGLKFMVYLQKENIIDESGMPKERFSAEFPKEGPSILRIQQVVRGDSAAYFCASSNHRGNTEAFFGQGTRLTVV.

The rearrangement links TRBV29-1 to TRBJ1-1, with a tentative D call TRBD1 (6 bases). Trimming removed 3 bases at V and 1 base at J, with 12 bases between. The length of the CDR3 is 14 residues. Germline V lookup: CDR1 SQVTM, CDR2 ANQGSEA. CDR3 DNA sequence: TGCAGCGTTGAGGGGCTAGGGGGGAACACTGAAGCTTTCTTT. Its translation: CSVEGLGGNTEAFF.

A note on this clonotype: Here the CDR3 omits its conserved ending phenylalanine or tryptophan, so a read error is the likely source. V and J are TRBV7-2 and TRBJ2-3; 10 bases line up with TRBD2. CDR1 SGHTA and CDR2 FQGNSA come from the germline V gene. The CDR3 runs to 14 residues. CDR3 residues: CASSPTSGLDTQYC. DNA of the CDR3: TGTGCCAGCAGCCCGACTAGCGGGCTAGATACACAGTATTGT.

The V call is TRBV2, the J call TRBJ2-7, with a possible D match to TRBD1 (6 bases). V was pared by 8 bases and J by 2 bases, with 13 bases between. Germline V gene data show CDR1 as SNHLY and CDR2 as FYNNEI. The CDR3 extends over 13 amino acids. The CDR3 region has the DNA TGTGCCAGCTTTAGGACAGCAACCTACGAGCAGTACTTC. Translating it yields CASFRTATYEQYF.

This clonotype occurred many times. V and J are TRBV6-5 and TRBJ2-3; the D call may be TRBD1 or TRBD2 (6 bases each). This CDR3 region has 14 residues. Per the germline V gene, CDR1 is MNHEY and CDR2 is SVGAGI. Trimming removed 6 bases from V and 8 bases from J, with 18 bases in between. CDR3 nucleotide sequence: TGTGCCAGCAGCCGGGGGCACGTACGGGGTACGCAGTATTTT. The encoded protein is CASSRGHVRGTQYF.

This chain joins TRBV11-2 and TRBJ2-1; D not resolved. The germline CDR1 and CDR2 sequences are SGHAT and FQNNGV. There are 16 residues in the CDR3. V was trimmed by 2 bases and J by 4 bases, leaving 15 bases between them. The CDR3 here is CASSLLLSFGYNEQFF. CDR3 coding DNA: TGTGCCAGCAGCTTATTACTCTCCTTTGGTTACAATGAGCAGTTCTTC.

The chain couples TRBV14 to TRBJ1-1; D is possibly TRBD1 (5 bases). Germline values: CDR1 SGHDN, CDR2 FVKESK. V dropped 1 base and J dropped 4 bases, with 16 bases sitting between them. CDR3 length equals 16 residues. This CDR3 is CASSQVTGEDSTEAFF. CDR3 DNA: TGTGCCAGCAGCCAAGTTACCGGGGAAGACAGCACTGAAGCTTTCTTT.

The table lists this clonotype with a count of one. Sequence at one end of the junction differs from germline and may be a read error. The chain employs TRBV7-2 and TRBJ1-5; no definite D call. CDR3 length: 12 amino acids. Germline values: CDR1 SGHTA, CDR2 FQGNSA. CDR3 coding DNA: TGTGCCAGCAGTCGAAGCAATCAGCCCCATCATTTT. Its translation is CASSRSNQPHHF. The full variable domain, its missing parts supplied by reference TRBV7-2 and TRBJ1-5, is GAGVSQSPSNKVTEKGKDVELRCDPISGHTALYWYRQSLGQGLEFLIYFQGNSAPDKSGLPSDRFSAERTGGSVSTLTIQRTQQEDSAVYLCASSRSNQPHHFGDGTRLSIL.

The CDR3 is CASRSGTSANEQFF. The CDR3 DNA sequence: TGTGCCAGCAGGTCCGGGACTAGTGCCAATGAGCAGTTCTTC. The genes are TRBV12-3 or TRBV12-4 and TRBJ2-1, with 8 nucleotides matching TRBD2. The length of the CDR3 is 14 residues. J lost 6 bases, V lost 6 bases, and 7 bases had no gene match.

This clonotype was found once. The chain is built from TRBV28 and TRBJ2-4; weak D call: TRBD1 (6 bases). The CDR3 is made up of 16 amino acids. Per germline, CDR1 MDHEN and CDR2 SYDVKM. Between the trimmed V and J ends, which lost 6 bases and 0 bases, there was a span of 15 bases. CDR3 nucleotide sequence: TGTGCCAGCAGCTACAGGGAAAGATTAGCCAAAAACATTCAGTACTTC. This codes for CASSYRERLAKNIQYF.

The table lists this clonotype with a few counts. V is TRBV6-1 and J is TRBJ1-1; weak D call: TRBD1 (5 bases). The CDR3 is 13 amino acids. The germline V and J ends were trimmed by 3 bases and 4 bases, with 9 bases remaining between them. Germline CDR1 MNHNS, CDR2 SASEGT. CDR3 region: CASSDRVVTEAFF. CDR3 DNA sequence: TGTGCCAGCAGTGACAGGGTAGTCACTGAAGCTTTCTTT.

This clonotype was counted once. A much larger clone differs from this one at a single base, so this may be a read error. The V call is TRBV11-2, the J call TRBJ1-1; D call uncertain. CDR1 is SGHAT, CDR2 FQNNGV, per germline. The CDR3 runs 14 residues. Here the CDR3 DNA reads TGTTCCAGCAGCTTAGAGAGGGATCGCGCTGAAGCTTTCTTT. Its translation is CSSSLERDRAEAFF.

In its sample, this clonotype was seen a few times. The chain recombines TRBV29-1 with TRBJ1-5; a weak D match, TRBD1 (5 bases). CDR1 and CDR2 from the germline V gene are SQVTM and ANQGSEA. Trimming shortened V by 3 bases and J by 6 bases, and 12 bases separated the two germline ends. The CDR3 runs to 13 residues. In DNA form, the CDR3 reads TGCAGCGTTGATCAGGGATCCGGTCAGCCCCAGCATTTT. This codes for CSVDQGSGQPQHF.

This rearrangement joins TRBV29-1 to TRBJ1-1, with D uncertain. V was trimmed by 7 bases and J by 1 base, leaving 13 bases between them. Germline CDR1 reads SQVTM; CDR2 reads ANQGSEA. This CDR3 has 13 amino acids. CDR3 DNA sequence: TGCAGCGCCGAGCCAGCTACGAACACTGAAGCTTTCTTT. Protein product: CSAEPATNTEAFF.

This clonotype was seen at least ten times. CDR3 protein: CASSTSTSGTSYEQYF. As DNA, the CDR3 is TGTGCCAGCAGCACTTCGACTAGCGGGACCTCCTACGAGCAGTACTTC. The genes are TRBV7-6 and TRBJ2-7, with 11 nucleotides matching TRBD2. Germline CDR1 is SGHVS and CDR2 is FNYEAQ. The CDR3 runs to 16 residues. J lost 0 bases, V lost 5 bases, and 6 bases had no gene match.

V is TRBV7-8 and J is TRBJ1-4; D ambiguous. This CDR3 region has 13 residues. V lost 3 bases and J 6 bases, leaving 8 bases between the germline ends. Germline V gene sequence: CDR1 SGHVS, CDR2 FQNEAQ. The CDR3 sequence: CASSLGRDEKLFF. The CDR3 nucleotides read TGTGCCAGCAGCTTGGGTAGGGATGAAAAACTGTTTTTT.

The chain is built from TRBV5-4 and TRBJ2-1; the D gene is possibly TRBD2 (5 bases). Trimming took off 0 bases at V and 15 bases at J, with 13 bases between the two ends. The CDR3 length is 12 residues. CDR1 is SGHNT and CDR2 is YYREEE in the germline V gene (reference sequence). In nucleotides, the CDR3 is TGTGCCAGCAGCTTGGAGACCGGGGAGAGGTTCTTC. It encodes CASSLETGERFF.

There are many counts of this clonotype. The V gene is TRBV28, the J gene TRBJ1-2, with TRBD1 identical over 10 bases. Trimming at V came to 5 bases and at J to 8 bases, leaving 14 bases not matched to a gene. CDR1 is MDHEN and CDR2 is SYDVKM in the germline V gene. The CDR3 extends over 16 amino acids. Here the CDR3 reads CASSPSLGQGKGGYTF. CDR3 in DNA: TGTGCCAGCAGTCCGTCCCTGGGACAGGGGAAGGGAGGCTACACCTTC.

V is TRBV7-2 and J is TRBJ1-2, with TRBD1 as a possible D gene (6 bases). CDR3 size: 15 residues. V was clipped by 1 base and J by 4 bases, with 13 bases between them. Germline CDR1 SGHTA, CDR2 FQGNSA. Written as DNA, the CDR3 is TGTGCCAGCAGCTTAGTGGGGGGCGAGGGCTATGGCTACACCTTC. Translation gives CASSLVGGEGYGYTF.

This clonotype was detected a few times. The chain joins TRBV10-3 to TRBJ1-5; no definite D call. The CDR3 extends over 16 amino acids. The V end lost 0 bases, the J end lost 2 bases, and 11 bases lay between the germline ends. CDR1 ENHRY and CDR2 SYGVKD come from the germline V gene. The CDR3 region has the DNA TGTGCCATCAGTGAGTCTGGGCAGACCCGCAATCAGCCCCAGCATTTT. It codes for CAISESGQTRNQPQHF.

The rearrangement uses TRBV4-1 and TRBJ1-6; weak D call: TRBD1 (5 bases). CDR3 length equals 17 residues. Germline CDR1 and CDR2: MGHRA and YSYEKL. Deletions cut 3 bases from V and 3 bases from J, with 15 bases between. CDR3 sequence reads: CASSHKQETDYNSPLHF. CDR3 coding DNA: TGCGCCAGCAGCCACAAACAGGAGACGGACTATAATTCACCCCTCCACTTT.

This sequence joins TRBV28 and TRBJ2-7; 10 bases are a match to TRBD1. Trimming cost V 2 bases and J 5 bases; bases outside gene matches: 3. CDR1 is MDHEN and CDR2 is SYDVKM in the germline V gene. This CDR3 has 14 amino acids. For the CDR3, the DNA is TGTGCCAGCAGTTTAAGACAGGGGGCCCACGAGCAGTACTTC. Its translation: CASSLRQGAHEQYF.

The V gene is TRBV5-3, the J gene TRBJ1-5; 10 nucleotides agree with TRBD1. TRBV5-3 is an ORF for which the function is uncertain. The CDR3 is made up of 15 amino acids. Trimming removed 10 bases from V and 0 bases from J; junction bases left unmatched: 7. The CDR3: CAGRDRGTSNQPQHF. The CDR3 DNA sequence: TGTGCCGGCCGGGACAGGGGTACTAGCAATCAGCCCCAGCATTTT.

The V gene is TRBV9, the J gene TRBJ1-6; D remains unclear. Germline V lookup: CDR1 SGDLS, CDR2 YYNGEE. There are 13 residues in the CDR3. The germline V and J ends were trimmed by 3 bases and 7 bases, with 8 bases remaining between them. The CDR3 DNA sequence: TGTGCCAGCAGCGCTACCGGGAATTCACCCCTCCACTTT. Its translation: CASSATGNSPLHF.

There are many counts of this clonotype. CDR3 coding DNA: TGTGCCAGCAGCTTAGAAGTGTACGAGCAGTACTTC. It specifies CASSLEVYEQYF. The chain has TRBV7-9 and TRBJ2-7; no clear D gene. V was shortened by 1 base and J by 4 bases, with 5 bases between the two germline ends. The CDR3 sequence is 12 residues long. Germline CDR1 SEHNR, CDR2 FQNEAQ (reference sequence).

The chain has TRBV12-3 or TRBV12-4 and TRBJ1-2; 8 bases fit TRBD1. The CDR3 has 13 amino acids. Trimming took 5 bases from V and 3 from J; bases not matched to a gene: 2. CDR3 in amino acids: CASSADRDYGYTF. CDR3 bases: TGTGCCAGCAGTGCGGACAGGGACTATGGCTACACCTTC.